This TCR beta chain was sequenced in a study of early T cells in non-severe SARS-CoV-2 infection. Study context: Chains were not paired, and sequencing was done on bulk RNA from unsorted whole blood.

Study-wide results and limits: Anti-spike CD8 responses were favored in VDJdb matching, and private and CD4 specificities were missed.

Each single cDNA molecule received a unique molecular identifier. A single record per CDR3 protein comes from TCRdb applying MiXCR to the 5' RACE reads. The sample consists of roughly 83,000 distinct CDR3 sequences, about 12% of them appearing once. Concerning this clonotype itself: Antigen: not known.

The germline V gene encodes CDR1 DFQATT and CDR2 SNEGSKA (reference sequence). The V end was cut by 3 bases, the J end by 0 bases, with 6 bases between. The CDR3 is made up of 13 amino acids. This TCR derives from an adult who was a healthcare worker with PCR-confirmed SARS-CoV-2 infection or an uninfected control (not recorded which). This material consisted of whole blood, taken at baseline. The V gene is TRBV20-1, the J gene TRBJ2-4; D remains unclear. As DNA, the CDR3 is TGCAGTGCTAGTCTACTAGCCAAAAACATTCAGTACTTC. Translated: CSASLLAKNIQYF.